Listed below are T cell receptor beta chains from one sample, sequenced in a study of neurological immune-mediated disorders. Each CDR3 protein is one row after TCRdb ran MiXCR on the 5' RACE reads. The sample has under 75,000 distinct CDR3 sequences, around 5.1% seen once. The sample was PBMCs. The source of these receptors is a human donor with multiple sclerosis. The donor label of this sample is uncertain. The CDR3 runs from the conserved cysteine through the conserved F or W. Each record gives: CDR3 protein, V gene.

CASSFAGDQETQYF | TRBV5-1
CASSPDGLVKPQHF | TRBV7-8
CASSPERQGAYNEQFF | TRBV18
CASSDMLGYGYTF | TRBV2
CASSALLAGVYNEQFF | TRBV5-1
CASTPTGGSYEQYF | TRBV7-6
CASSPYVTGSNTEAFF | TRBV18
CASSLMYGSQTEAFF | TRBV7-2
CSVESSGGGYTF | TRBV29-1
CSVEDGSRGGEQYF | TRBV29-1
CASSLTGGEGNTEAFF | TRBV5-1
CASSLVGSHGYTF | TRBV5-1
CASTPTGGGYNEQFF | TRBV6-5
CASSYSGETQYF | TRBV6-6
CASSIYSVQETQYF | TRBV5-1
CASSLLRGRGETQYF | TRBV5-1
CASSLTSGSEQFF | TRBV12-3/TRBV12-4
CASSLARTSTDTQYF | TRBV7-6
CASSQGAPGQGISRGYNEQFF | TRBV3-1
CASSWGETPNLSYHSPLHF | TRBV2
CASSLRQGSNIQYF | TRBV5-1
CASSVDRTSSYEQYF | TRBV7-2
CSVEMTGNYGYTF | TRBV29-1
CASSLDGLAGIGVEQYF | TRBV5-1
CASSLTQGVEQYF | TRBV5-1
CASSPLLAGNNEQFF | TRBV3-1
CSARDILLAGGGTDTQYF | TRBV20-1
CASTVGSSHSPLHF | TRBV5-1
CASSSTSAGNTIYF | TRBV6-5
CASSVTSGGLTDTQYF | TRBV5-1
CSARDYGVGDYGYTF | TRBV20-1
CASSQYDRAAGGYTF | TRBV7-9